The T cell receptor (beta chain) under discussion was sequenced for a study of blood T cells in healthy people across ages. Study background: Template switching caught about one barcoded beta molecule for each two T cells.

This clonotype was counted between two and nine times. Its target is not known. Study-wide findings and caveats: Among long-lived donors, naive CD4+ cells were more numerous and diversity higher than in aged donors.

Primed by a sample-barcoded 5' primer and a J-beta primer mix, a second PCR proceeded for 7 to 11 cycles. Every cDNA was tagged by a template-switch adaptor with 12 random nucleotides. TCRdb reprocessed the 5' RACE reads with MiXCR, giving one entry per CDR3 protein. The sample lists some 1.7 million distinct CDR3 sequences, roughly 28% occurring once. Every donor gave ten milliliters of peripheral blood. This CDR3 is built from 15 residues. Unmatched junction bases numbered 4, after V lost 2 bases and J lost 5 bases. In germline, CDR1 is MDHEN, CDR2 SYDVKM. The sequencing sample was made of blood. The chain recombines TRBV28 with TRBJ1-5; 9 bases map to TRBD1. The receptor comes from a woman aged 25 to 45 in good health. Written as DNA, the CDR3 is TGTGCCAGCAGTTTAGACAGGGGGTCAGATCAGCCCCAGCATTTT. Its translation: CASSLDRGSDQPQHF.